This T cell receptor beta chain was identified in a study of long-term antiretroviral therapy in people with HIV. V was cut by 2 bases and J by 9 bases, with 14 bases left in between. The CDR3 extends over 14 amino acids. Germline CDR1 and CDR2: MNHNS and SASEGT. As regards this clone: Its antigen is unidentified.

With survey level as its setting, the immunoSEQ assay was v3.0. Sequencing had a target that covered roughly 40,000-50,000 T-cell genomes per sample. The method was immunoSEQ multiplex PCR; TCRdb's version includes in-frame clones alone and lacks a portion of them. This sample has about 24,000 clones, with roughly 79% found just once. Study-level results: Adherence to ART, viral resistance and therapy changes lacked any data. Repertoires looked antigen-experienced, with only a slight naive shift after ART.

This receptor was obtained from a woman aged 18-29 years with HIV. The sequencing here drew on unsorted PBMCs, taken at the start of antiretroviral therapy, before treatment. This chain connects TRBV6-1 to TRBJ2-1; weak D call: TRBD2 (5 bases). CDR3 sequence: CASSEPERHFEQFF. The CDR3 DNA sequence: TGTGCCAGCAGTGAACCGGAGCGGCACTTTGAGCAGTTCTTC.